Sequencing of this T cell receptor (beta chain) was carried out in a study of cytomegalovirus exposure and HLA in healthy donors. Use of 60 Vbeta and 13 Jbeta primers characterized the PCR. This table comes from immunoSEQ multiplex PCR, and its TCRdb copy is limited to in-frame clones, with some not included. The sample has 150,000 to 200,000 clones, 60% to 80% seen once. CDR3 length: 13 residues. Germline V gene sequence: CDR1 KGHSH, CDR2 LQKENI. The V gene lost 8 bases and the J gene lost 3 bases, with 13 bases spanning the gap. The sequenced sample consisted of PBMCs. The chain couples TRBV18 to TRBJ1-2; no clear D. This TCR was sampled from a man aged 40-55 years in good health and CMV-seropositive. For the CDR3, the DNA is TGTGCCAGCCGGGGAGGAGCGGACTATGGCTACACCTTC. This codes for CASRGGADYGYTF. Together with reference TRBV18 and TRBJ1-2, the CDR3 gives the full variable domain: NAGVMQNPRHLVRRRGQEARLRCSPMKGHSHVYWYRQLPEEGLKFMVYLQKENIIDESGMPKERFSAEFPKEGPSILRIQQVVRGDSAAYFCASRGGADYGYTFGSGTRLTVV.